This TCR beta chain was recorded in a study of cytomegalovirus exposure and HLA in healthy donors. PCR involved 60 Vbeta and 13 Jbeta primers. Using immunoSEQ multiplex PCR, the repertoire was profiled, and TCRdb retains in-frame clones only, with some absent. The profile shows about 160,000 clones, 84% of them singletons. With 10 bases clipped from V and 3 bases from J, the junction kept 8 bases outside the gene matches. This CDR3 region has 14 residues. Germline CDR1 MNHNS, CDR2 SASEGT. The sequence was collected from a man between 18 and 29 years old in good health and CMV-seronegative. The chain employs TRBV6-1 and TRBJ2-2; TRBD1 matches at 7 bases. Sequencing was carried out using PBMCs. The CDR3 nucleotides are TGTGCCACACAGGGGAAGGGGCACACCGGGGAGCTGTTTTTT. It is translated as CATQGKGHTGELFF.